This TCR beta chain was identified during a study of vaccination effects on CD4 cells after COVID-19. With respect to this clone: Antigen specificity is unknown.

TCRdb's table, derived via immunoSEQ multiplex PCR, lists solely in-frame clones and lacks some. The profile covers roughly 73,000 clones, with under 85% appearing a single time and less than 5.5% taken by the ten largest. Trimming removed 0 bases at V and 13 bases at J, with 13 bases between. The CDR3 has 14 amino acids. CDR1 and CDR2 from the germline V gene are SGHAT and FQNNGV. Within the ViraFEST assay, antigen-specific CD4+ T cells underwent expansion with viral peptide pools prior to sequencing. Scientists isolated CD4+ T cells after a roughly 9-day culture period ended. This person caught SARS-CoV-2 sometime from March to December 2020, and PCR testing confirmed the infection.

The sample was CD4+ T cells from PBMCs cultured with HIV peptides, taken before COVID-19 vaccination. Sample subset: HIV-1 Nef peptide pool negative control/reference culture. This chain uses TRBV11-2 with TRBJ1-6, with D uncertain. This clonotype was obtained from a human donor who had a prior SARS-CoV-2 infection. Written as DNA, the CDR3 is TGTGCCAGCAGCTTAGAGTTGGTAGGGCTGCCCCTCCACTTT. Its protein product is CASSLELVGLPLHF.